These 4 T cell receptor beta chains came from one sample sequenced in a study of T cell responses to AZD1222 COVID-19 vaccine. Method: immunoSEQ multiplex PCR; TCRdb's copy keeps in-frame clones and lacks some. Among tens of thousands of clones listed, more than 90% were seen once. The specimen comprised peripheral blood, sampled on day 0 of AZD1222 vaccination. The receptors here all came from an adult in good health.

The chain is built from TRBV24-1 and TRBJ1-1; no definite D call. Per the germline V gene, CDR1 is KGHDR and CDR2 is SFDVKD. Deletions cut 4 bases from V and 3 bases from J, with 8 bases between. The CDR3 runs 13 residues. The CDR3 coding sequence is TGTGCCACCAGTGAAGGGCCGGACACTGAAGCTTTCTTT. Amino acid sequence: CATSEGPDTEAFF.

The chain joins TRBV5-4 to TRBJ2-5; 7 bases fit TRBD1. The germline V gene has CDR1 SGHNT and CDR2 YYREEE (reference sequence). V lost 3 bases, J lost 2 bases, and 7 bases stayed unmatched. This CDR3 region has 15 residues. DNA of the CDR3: TGTGCCAGCAGCTCGAACAGGGGTATACAAGAGACCCAGTACTTC. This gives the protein CASSSNRGIQETQYF.

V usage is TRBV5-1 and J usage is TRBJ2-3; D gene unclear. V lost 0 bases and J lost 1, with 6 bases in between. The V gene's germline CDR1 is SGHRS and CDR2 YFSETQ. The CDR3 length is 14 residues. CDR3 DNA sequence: TGCGCCAGCAGCTTGGAGCTAGGCACAGATACGCAGTATTTT. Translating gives CASSLELGTDTQYF. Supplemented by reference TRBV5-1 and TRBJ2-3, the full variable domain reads KAGVTQTPRYLIKTRGQQVTLSCSPISGHRSVSWYQQTPGQGLQFLFEYFSETQRNKGNFPGRFSGRQFSNSRSEMNVSTLELGDSALYLCASSLELGTDTQYFGPGTRLTVL.

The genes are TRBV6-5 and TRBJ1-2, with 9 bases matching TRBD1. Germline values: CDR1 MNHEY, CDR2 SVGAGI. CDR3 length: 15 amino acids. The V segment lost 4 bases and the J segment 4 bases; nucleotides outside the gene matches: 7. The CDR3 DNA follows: TGTGCCAGCAGTTTAACAGGGGGCGAACCCTATGGCTACACCTTC. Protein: CASSLTGGEPYGYTF.